This T cell receptor beta chain was sequenced during a study of cytomegalovirus exposure and HLA in healthy donors (dated by TCRdb to between 2016 and 2019). Background on the whole study: The 670 or so repertoires of the first cohort and the roughly 120 validation repertoires were produced on the same platform, according to a later analysis. In addition to the first cohort of approximately 650 subjects, a separate validation cohort of 120 different subjects was used. The study aimed to test whether signatures of past pathogen exposure could be identified by cataloging public T cell receptors. High-throughput TCR immunosequencing, statistical association of individual TCRs with disease status, and machine learning were combined to predict cytomegalovirus infection status.

The donors belonged to the validation cohort of about 130 subjects, which was separate from the 666-subject first cohort. Library preparation employed the immunoSEQ multiplex PCR assay. As for how the authors treated the data: A statistical classification framework was developed to diagnose cytomegalovirus status using the catalog of TCR beta chain sequences. The clones in this table, taken by TCRdb from immuneACCESS, are in-frame only. Not every clone is retained; where verified, under half of the shortfall comes from an unresolved V gene, and the cause of the rest is unknown. The V and J calls and clone size were taken over from that table, and D and trimming were inferred from the DNA. The sample contains roughly 180,000 clones, approximately 86% of them found a single time. The top ten hold around 7.2% of the sample. Study-level results and caveats: Three of the identified cytomegalovirus-associated TCR beta chains were confirmed in vitro to be specific for cytomegalovirus antigens. Most TCR sequences were seen in very few donors, while some public TCRs were found in many individuals. A later analysis lacked HLA typing for the validation cohort, so it scored co-occurrence in that cohort across all 130 or so repertoires. In the study, some 160 TCR beta chains were listed as associated with cytomegalovirus. The authors suggested that the approach could potentially be generalized to other disease states and immunological phenotypes. Cytomegalovirus status was reported to be diagnosed by the classifier with high specificity and sensitivity in both the original and validation cohorts. In a later analysis, TCRs clustered in the first cohort were found to also tend to co-occur in the roughly 130 validation repertoires, with roughly 93% of cluster scores above 0.

Relative to germline, V is 1 base shorter and J is 5 bases shorter, with 17 bases between their ends. There are 15 amino acids in the CDR3, from cysteine to phenylalanine inclusive. Only CDR3 DNA is held: 45 bases, read in frame from base 1. The germline V gene sets CDR1 to SQVTM and CDR2 to ANQGSEA. With respect to this clone: Its recognized antigen is unknown. No quality values exist for individual bases; no much larger clone is one base distant.

The clonotype was recovered from a man under 40 in good health and CMV-seropositive. The specimen was PBMCs. This receptor chain uses TRBV29-1 and TRBJ2-5; no D segment can be confidently identified. The DNA sequence is TGCAGCGTTGAAGGTTGGATCGGAGTAGGTGAGACCCAGTACTTC. Its amino acids are CSVEGWIGVGETQYF.